The rows below give T cell receptor beta chains drawn from one sample of a study of circulating and synovial CD4+ cells in juvenile arthritis. Assay used: immunoSEQ multiplex PCR; TCRdb lists only in-frame clones, some missing. The sample lists approximately 36,000 clones; around 96% were seen once. The source material was CD4+ T cells from blood. Source of these receptors: a human donor with juvenile idiopathic arthritis. The CDR3 runs from the conserved cysteine through the conserved F or W. D genes are given only for firm matches. Expanded clones are given a class, and other clones once, few, many or no size at all.

CDR3aa: CASRSNSGFNSPLHF
CDR3nt: TGTGCCAGCAGATCCAACTCAGGGTTTAATTCACCCCTCCACTTT
abundance: NA
v_gene: TRBV5-5
d_gene: NA
j_gene: TRBJ1-6

CDR3aa: CASSPGRQYNEQFF
CDR3nt: TGTGCCAGCTCACCAGGGCGACAGTACAATGAGCAGTTCTTC
abundance: NA
v_gene: TRBV18
d_gene: NA
j_gene: TRBJ2-1

CDR3aa: CATSRDGERPLHF
CDR3nt: TGTGCCACCAGCAGAGACGGGGAAAGGCCCCTCCACTTT
abundance: NA
v_gene: TRBV15
d_gene: NA
j_gene: TRBJ1-6

CDR3aa: CASNTGTIYF
CDR3nt: TGTGCCAGCAATACCGGCACCATATATTTT
abundance: NA
v_gene: TRBV7-9
d_gene: NA
j_gene: TRBJ1-3

CDR3aa: CASSIRSGDTDTQYF
CDR3nt: TGTGCCAGCAGTATTAGAAGCGGGGACACAGATACGCAGTATTTT
abundance: NA
v_gene: TRBV2
d_gene: TRBD2
j_gene: TRBJ2-3

CDR3aa: CASSVDRADQPQHF
CDR3nt: TGCGCCAGCAGCGTTGACAGGGCTGATCAGCCCCAGCATTTT
abundance: NA
v_gene: TRBV5-1
d_gene: TRBD1
j_gene: TRBJ1-5

CDR3aa: CASSPRGQGARGYTF
CDR3nt: TGTGCCAGCTCACCACGGGGACAGGGGGCGCGTGGCTACACCTTC
abundance: once
v_gene: TRBV18
d_gene: TRBD1
j_gene: TRBJ1-2

CDR3aa: CASRTGTEPQETQYF
CDR3nt: TGTGCCAGCAGAACCGGGACAGAGCCACAAGAGACCCAGTACTTC
abundance: NA
v_gene: TRBV2
d_gene: TRBD1
j_gene: TRBJ2-5

CDR3aa: CASSVEDTQYF
CDR3nt: TGTGCCAGCAGCGTTGAGGATACGCAGTATTTT
abundance: once
v_gene: TRBV9
d_gene: NA
j_gene: TRBJ2-3

CDR3aa: CASSLTSGAYNEQFF
CDR3nt: TGCGCCAGCAGCTTGACTAGCGGGGCTTACAATGAGCAGTTCTTC
abundance: NA
v_gene: TRBV5-1
d_gene: TRBD2
j_gene: TRBJ2-1

CDR3aa: CASSFIGRGGKRTQYF
CDR3nt: TGTGCCAGCAGTTTCATTGGGCGGGGGGGGAAGAGGACCCAGTACTTC
abundance: once
v_gene: TRBV28
d_gene: TRBD2
j_gene: TRBJ2-5

CDR3aa: CASSYRGLRTDTQYF
CDR3nt: TGCGCCAGCAGCTACAGGGGGCTGAGAACAGATACGCAGTATTTT
abundance: once
v_gene: TRBV4-3
d_gene: TRBD1
j_gene: TRBJ2-3

CDR3aa: CAISEGAVLAYEQYF
CDR3nt: TGTGCCATCAGTGAGGGGGCAGTGTTAGCCTACGAGCAGTACTTC
abundance: NA
v_gene: TRBV10-3
d_gene: NA
j_gene: TRBJ2-7

CDR3aa: CASSLDGLRPQHF
CDR3nt: TGTGCCAGCAGCTTAGATGGGCTTCGGCCCCAGCATTTT
abundance: NA
v_gene: TRBV11-2
d_gene: NA
j_gene: TRBJ1-5

CDR3aa: CATSRVAAYEQYF
CDR3nt: TGTGCCACCAGCAGAGTAGCAGCCTACGAGCAGTACTTC
abundance: once
v_gene: TRBV15
d_gene: NA
j_gene: TRBJ2-7

CDR3aa: CASSPRTRYEQYF
CDR3nt: TGTGCCAGCAGTCCTAGGACAAGATACGAGCAGTACTTC
abundance: NA
v_gene: TRBV6-1
d_gene: NA
j_gene: TRBJ2-7

CDR3aa: CASSIDGSSYNSPLHF
CDR3nt: TGTGCCAGTAGTATAGATGGGAGCTCCTATAATTCACCCCTCCACTTT
abundance: NA
v_gene: TRBV19
d_gene: NA
j_gene: TRBJ1-6

CDR3aa: CAPPGSLYGYTF
CDR3nt: TGTGCCCCTCCGGGGTCGCTCTATGGCTACACCTTC
abundance: NA
v_gene: TRBV10-3
d_gene: NA
j_gene: TRBJ1-2

CDR3aa: CASSPGQGGMNTEAFF
CDR3nt: TGTGCCAGCTCACCGGGGCAGGGCGGGATGAACACTGAAGCTTTCTTT
abundance: NA
v_gene: TRBV18
d_gene: NA
j_gene: TRBJ1-1

CDR3aa: CASSPPTGGIRETQYF
CDR3nt: TGTGCCAGCAGCCCACCGACAGGGGGCATCAGAGAAACCCAGTACTTC
abundance: NA
v_gene: TRBV5-6
d_gene: TRBD1
j_gene: TRBJ2-5

CDR3aa: CATSRGDSPLHF
CDR3nt: TGTGCCACCAGCAGAGGAGATTCACCCCTCCACTTT
abundance: NA
v_gene: TRBV15
d_gene: NA
j_gene: TRBJ1-6

CDR3aa: CASSPGRGYTF
CDR3nt: TGTGCCAGCAGCCCTGGGAGGGGCTACACCTTC
abundance: NA
v_gene: TRBV7-8
d_gene: NA
j_gene: TRBJ1-2

CDR3aa: CASSEGAQLRDF
CDR3nt: TGTGCCAGCAGTGAAGGAGCCCAGTTGAGGGATTTT
abundance: NA
v_gene: TRBV6-1
d_gene: NA
j_gene: TRBJ1-3

CDR3aa: CASSALTGGNEKLFF
CDR3nt: TGTGCCAGCAGTGCATTGACAGGGGGTAATGAAAAACTGTTTTTT
abundance: few
v_gene: TRBV2
d_gene: TRBD1
j_gene: TRBJ1-4

CDR3aa: CASSLSLAYEQYF
CDR3nt: TGTGCCAGCAGCTTGTCGCTAGCCTACGAGCAGTACTTC
abundance: NA
v_gene: TRBV11-2
d_gene: NA
j_gene: TRBJ2-7

CDR3aa: CASSQDPQGLLGYTF
CDR3nt: TGCGCCAGCAGCCAAGACCCACAGGGCCTACTGGGCTACACCTTC
abundance: NA
v_gene: TRBV4-3
d_gene: NA
j_gene: TRBJ1-2

CDR3aa: CASSPRTIINEQFF
CDR3nt: TGTGCCAGCAGCCCGAGGACTATAATCAATGAGCAGTTCTTC
abundance: once
v_gene: TRBV9
d_gene: NA
j_gene: TRBJ2-1

CDR3aa: CATGGTGGPKYF
CDR3nt: TGTGCCACCGGGGGGACAGGGGGCCCTAAGTACTTC
abundance: NA
v_gene: TRBV10-3
d_gene: TRBD1
j_gene: TRBJ2-7

CDR3aa: CANKEGTSQETQYF
CDR3nt: TGTGCCAACAAGGAGGGGACTTCCCAAGAGACCCAGTACTTC
abundance: NA
v_gene: TRBV2
d_gene: NA
j_gene: TRBJ2-5

CDR3aa: CASSLIRVKDEAFF
CDR3nt: TGCGCCAGCAGCTTGATCAGGGTAAAGGATGAAGCTTTCTTT
abundance: NA
v_gene: TRBV5-1
d_gene: NA
j_gene: TRBJ1-1

CDR3aa: CASSLRGGSYEQYF
CDR3nt: TGTGCCAGCAGCTTGCGCGGGGGTTCCTACGAGCAGTACTTC
abundance: NA
v_gene: TRBV5-4
d_gene: TRBD2
j_gene: TRBJ2-7

CDR3aa: CASSGELFLYTQYF
CDR3nt: TGCGCCAGCAGCGGTGAGCTATTCCTTTATACGCAGTATTTT
abundance: NA
v_gene: TRBV5-1
d_gene: NA
j_gene: TRBJ2-3

CDR3aa: CASSLTPTGGVTEAFF
CDR3nt: TGTGCCAGCAGCTTAACCCCGACAGGGGGCGTCACTGAAGCTTTCTTT
abundance: NA
v_gene: TRBV7-3
d_gene: TRBD1
j_gene: TRBJ1-1

CDR3aa: CASSEDTEGPYTGELFF
CDR3nt: TGTGCCAGCAGTGAAGATACGGAGGGACCTTACACCGGGGAGCTGTTTTTT
abundance: NA
v_gene: TRBV6-1
d_gene: NA
j_gene: TRBJ2-2

CDR3aa: CAWMWGGTGANVLTF
CDR3nt: TGTGCCTGGATGTGGGGGGGTACTGGGGCCAACGTCCTGACTTTC
abundance: NA
v_gene: TRBV30
d_gene: TRBD2
j_gene: TRBJ2-6

CDR3aa: CASSLSGTLSNQPQHF
CDR3nt: TGTGCCAGCAGTTTATCGGGGACACTGAGCAATCAGCCCCAGCATTTT
abundance: NA
v_gene: TRBV27
d_gene: NA
j_gene: TRBJ1-5

CDR3aa: CASSYLTQGAGYSF
CDR3nt: TGTGCCAGCAGTTACTTAACACAGGGGGCTGGCTACTCCTTC
abundance: NA
v_gene: TRBV6-5
d_gene: TRBD1
j_gene: TRBJ1-2

CDR3aa: CASSFGQWRRGYTF
CDR3nt: TGTGCCAGCAGCTTCGGACAGTGGAGAAGGGGCTACACCTTC
abundance: NA
v_gene: TRBV5-6
d_gene: NA
j_gene: TRBJ1-2

CDR3aa: CASSIFFRERGRNQPQHF
CDR3nt: TGTGCCAGTAGTATTTTCTTCAGGGAAAGGGGTCGCAATCAGCCCCAGCATTTT
abundance: NA
v_gene: TRBV19
d_gene: NA
j_gene: TRBJ1-5

CDR3aa: CASSQEWGLGINEQFF
CDR3nt: TGTGCCAGCAGCCAAGAATGGGGACTAGGAATAAATGAGCAGTTCTTC
abundance: NA
v_gene: TRBV14
d_gene: TRBD2
j_gene: TRBJ2-1

CDR3aa: CASSLRSEGGKAGNTIYF
CDR3nt: TGTGCCAGCAGCTTAAGGTCTGAAGGGGGCAAGGCTGGAAACACCATATATTTT
abundance: NA
v_gene: TRBV7-2
d_gene: TRBD1
j_gene: TRBJ1-3

CDR3aa: CASGFGGGETQYF
CDR3nt: TGTGCTAGTGGTTTTGGTGGGGGGGAGACCCAGTACTTC
abundance: NA
v_gene: TRBV12-5
d_gene: NA
j_gene: TRBJ2-5

CDR3aa: CASLAGGTYEQYF
CDR3nt: TGTGCCAGTCTAGCGGGGGGGACCTACGAGCAGTACTTC
abundance: NA
v_gene: TRBV5-6
d_gene: TRBD2
j_gene: TRBJ2-7

CDR3aa: CASREDRGGYGYTF
CDR3nt: TGTGCCAGCAGGGAAGACAGGGGAGGCTATGGCTACACCTTC
abundance: NA
v_gene: TRBV6-5
d_gene: TRBD1
j_gene: TRBJ1-2

CDR3aa: CASIHDRGGLAEQFF
CDR3nt: TGTGCCAGCATTCATGACAGGGGTGGACTAGCGGAGCAGTTCTTC
abundance: NA
v_gene: TRBV28
d_gene: NA
j_gene: TRBJ2-1

CDR3aa: CASSVSVGGPGELFF
CDR3nt: TGTGCCAGCAGCGTATCAGTGGGGGGGCCTGGGGAGCTGTTTTTT
abundance: NA
v_gene: TRBV9
d_gene: NA
j_gene: TRBJ2-2

CDR3aa: CASSSTGTGRYEQYF
CDR3nt: TGTGCCAGCAGCTCCACGGGGACAGGTCGCTACGAGCAGTACTTC
abundance: NA
v_gene: TRBV7-2
d_gene: TRBD1
j_gene: TRBJ2-7

CDR3aa: CASSLGGDYPFF
CDR3nt: TGTGCCAGCAGCTTGGGGGGGGACTACCCTTTTTTT
abundance: NA
v_gene: TRBV7-2
d_gene: TRBD2
j_gene: TRBJ2-3

CDR3aa: CASSLRPGNEYEQYF
CDR3nt: TGTGCCAGCAGCTTACGCCCAGGGAACGAATACGAGCAGTACTTC
abundance: NA
v_gene: TRBV7-3
d_gene: NA
j_gene: TRBJ2-7

CDR3aa: CASGTRGREQFF
CDR3nt: TGTGCTAGTGGTACCCGGGGTCGGGAGCAGTTCTTC
abundance: NA
v_gene: TRBV12-5
d_gene: NA
j_gene: TRBJ2-1

CDR3aa: CAISESNPGSNSPLHF
CDR3nt: TGTGCCATCAGTGAGTCGAACCCAGGGTCTAATTCCCCCCTCCACTTT
abundance: NA
v_gene: TRBV10-3
d_gene: NA
j_gene: TRBJ1-6

CDR3aa: CASSASLLGGTNYGYTF
CDR3nt: TGTGCCAGCAGTGCGTCCCTCTTGGGGGGAACTAACTATGGCTACACCTTC
abundance: NA
v_gene: TRBV6-1
d_gene: NA
j_gene: TRBJ1-2

CDR3aa: CASSEPTGIYNEQFF
CDR3nt: TGTGCCAGCAGTGAACCGACAGGGATCTACAATGAGCAGTTCTTC
abundance: NA
v_gene: TRBV2
d_gene: TRBD1
j_gene: TRBJ2-1